This TCR beta chain was sequenced in a study of CD8+CD57+ T cells in acquired aplastic anemia. Overall study findings and caveats: Patients and controls shared 25 to 35 CD8+ CDR3 sequences, highly expressed in patients. Between the patient and control groups, CD8+ Simpson's diversity did not differ significantly.

With 5 bases removed from V and 8 bases from J, the gap between germline ends came to 14 bases. This CDR3 is built from 13 residues. Germline CDR1 SGHTA, CDR2 FQGNSA. This clonotype was counted many times. No antigen is known for it. Profiling that covered TCR beta VDJ and CDR3 relied on genomic DNA as its template. TCRdb ran MiXCR on the reads and lists one entry per CDR3 protein. The sample holds under 200,000 distinct CDR3 sequences, 35% to 55% seen once. This rearrangement joins TRBV7-2 to TRBJ2-3; maybe TRBD2 (6 bases). Input material: sorted CD4+, CD8+, or CD8+CD57+ T cells (not recorded which) from PBMCs. The origin of this receptor is a human donor in good health. The CDR3 region is CASSPRERGTQYF. CDR3 DNA sequence: TGTGCCAGCAGCCCCCGGGAGCGTGGTACGCAGTATTTT.